These T cell receptor beta chains were read from a single sample in a study of cytomegalovirus exposure and HLA in healthy donors. Sequenced by immunoSEQ multiplex PCR; TCRdb stores in-frame clones only, minus some. This sample has 150,000 to 200,000 clones, with more than 75% found just once. Sequenced input: PBMCs. The source is a man aged 18 to 29 in good health and CMV-seropositive. The CDR3 runs from the conserved cysteine through the conserved F or W. The D gene is left open where the match is weak. Size is stated for part of the rows, as once, few or many counts, or as a class when the clone is expanded.

>once|-|TRBV28|TRBJ2-7
TGTGCCAGCAGTTTTGGCAGCGAGCAGTACTTC
CASSFGSEQYF
>-|-|TRBV13|TRBJ1-2
TGTGCCAGCAGCTTAGGCCGAACCATTCGGAGCTATGGCTACACCTTC
CASSLGRTIRSYGYTF
>-|-|TRBV4-2|TRBJ2-6
TGTGCCAGCAGCCAAGATCCCTCGACAATCCCGGTAGTCTCTGGGGCCAACGTCCTGACTTTC
CASSQDPSTIPVVSGANVLTF
>-|TRBD1|TRBV2|TRBJ2-7
TGTGCCAGCAGTTCCGGGACAGTCTACGAGCAGTACTTC
CASSSGTVYEQYF
>-|-|TRBV11-2|TRBJ2-7
TGTGCCAGCAGCGAAGGACTAGAGCAGTACTTC
CASSEGLEQYF
>-|TRBD1|TRBV5-1|TRBJ2-2
TGCGCCAGCAGCTTGCGCCCTGCTCGGGACAGCAGATCCGGGGAGCTGTTTTTT
CASSLRPARDSRSGELFF
>-|-|TRBV28|TRBJ2-3
TGTGCCTCCCTCACGGGGGGCGCGGGCACAGATACGCAGTATTTT
CASLTGGAGTDTQYF
>-|TRBD1|TRBV28|TRBJ2-7
TGTGCCAGCAGTTTATGGGACCCGGGACAGGCGTCCTACGAGCAGTACTTC
CASSLWDPGQASYEQYF
>-|TRBD2|TRBV5-1|TRBJ2-1
TGCGCCAGCAGCTTGGGGACTAGCGGGAGCTCGGAGTTCTTC
CASSLGTSGSSEFF
>-|TRBD1|TRBV28|TRBJ1-2
TGTGCCAGCAGTTTTCAGGACAGGGAATATGGCTACACCTTC
CASSFQDREYGYTF
>-|-|TRBV2|TRBJ1-2
TGTGCCAGCAGTGAAGCCCCCGGGTCCTCCGATGGCTACACCTTC
CASSEAPGSSDGYTF
>-|-|TRBV28|TRBJ2-2
TGTGCCAGCAGCAGAATTGACACCGGGGAGCTGTTTTTT
CASSRIDTGELFF
>-|-|TRBV7-4|TRBJ1-5
TGTGCCAGCAGCTTAGAATCAGGGGTCGAGCTAAATCAGCCCCAGCATTTT
CASSLESGVELNQPQHF
>-|TRBD2|TRBV11-2|TRBJ2-7
TGTGCCAGCAGCTTAGGGACTAGCGGGAGAGCGGTCTACGAGCAGTACTTC
CASSLGTSGRAVYEQYF
>once|TRBD1|TRBV18|TRBJ1-1
TGTGCCAGCTCACCACTGGGACAGGGCCCCAGGGGCACTGAAGCTTTCTTT
CASSPLGQGPRGTEAFF
>-|TRBD2|TRBV5-1|TRBJ2-7
TGCGCCAGCAGCGACGCGGGACTAGCGGGAGGGGAGCAGTACTTC
CASSDAGLAGGEQYF
>few|TRBD1|TRBV6-1|TRBJ2-7
TGTGCCAGCAAAGGGCCCGGGACAGGGTATCACGAGCAGTACTTC
CASKGPGTGYHEQYF
>-|TRBD2|TRBV7-9|TRBJ2-4
TGTGCCAGCAGCGTTCAGACTAGCAGCTTCGGCAAAAACATTCAGTACTTC
CASSVQTSSFGKNIQYF
>once|-|TRBV5-1|TRBJ1-1
TGCGCCAGCAGCTTGGGGGCAGGGGTACTTGAAGCTTTCTTT
CASSLGAGVLEAFF
>-|TRBD1|TRBV9|TRBJ1-5
TGTGCCAGCAGCCCAACAGGGGGCAATCAGCCCCAGCATTTT
CASSPTGGNQPQHF
>-|TRBD2|TRBV5-1|TRBJ2-5
TGCGCCAGCAGCTTGGGGGGGGGAGAGACCCAGTACTTC
CASSLGGGETQYF
>few|-|TRBV7-2|TRBJ1-2
TGTGCCAGCAGCTTAGGAGGGTCGAGGACAGAGCGGTACACCTTC
CASSLGGSRTERYTF
>-|-|TRBV27|TRBJ2-7
TGTGCCAGCAGTTTAAGAGGGGCGGCAGGGGCGGCCTACGAGCAGTACTTC
CASSLRGAAGAAYEQYF
>-|TRBD1|TRBV9|TRBJ2-5
TGTGCCAGCAGTGCCGGACAGGCACTCGATGGAGAGACCCAGTACTTC
CASSAGQALDGETQYF
>once|-|TRBV5-1|TRBJ2-3
TGCGCCAGCAGCGCACAAGTGGATACGCAGTATTTT
CASSAQVDTQYF
>-|TRBD1|TRBV15|TRBJ1-5
TGTGCCACCAGCAAAGACAGGGCAGTGCAGCCCCAGCATTTT
CATSKDRAVQPQHF
>-|TRBD1|TRBV13|TRBJ2-7
TGTGCCAGCAGCCCTACCGGGACAGAAACTACCTACGAGCAGTACTTC
CASSPTGTETTYEQYF
>-|TRBD2|TRBV5-5|TRBJ2-7
TGTGCCAGCAGATTACTAGCGGGGTCCTACGAGCAGTACTTC
CASRLLAGSYEQYF
>-|-|TRBV13|TRBJ2-2
TGTGCCAGCAGCTTAGTGAGTGCGGGGGAGCTGTTTTTT
CASSLVSAGELFF
>once|-|TRBV7-2|TRBJ2-7
TGTGCCAGCAGCTTCGGGCGGGGCGAGCAGTACTTC
CASSFGRGEQYF
>-|-|TRBV9|TRBJ2-7
TGTGCCAGCAGCGCTGAAAGCGGAATTCAGCAGTACTTC
CASSAESGIQQYF
>-|TRBD2|TRBV5-6|TRBJ2-7
TGTGCCAGCAGCCCCGGACTAGCGGGGGATATATGGGACGAGCAGTACTTC
CASSPGLAGDIWDEQYF
>-|TRBD1|TRBV5-1|TRBJ1-3
TGCGCCAGCAGCGTGGGACAGGGAGCGGACACCATATATTTT
CASSVGQGADTIYF
>-|TRBD1|TRBV15|TRBJ1-4
TGTGCCACCAGGACCGGGACAGCGAATGAAAAACTGTTTTTT
CATRTGTANEKLFF
>-|TRBD1|TRBV18|TRBJ2-7
TGTGCCAGCTCACCAAGTACCCCGGGACAGGGGGATTCGGACGAGCAGTACTTC
CASSPSTPGQGDSDEQYF
>once|TRBD1|TRBV14|TRBJ1-2
TGTGCCAGCAGCTCCATATTCGGGACAGCCTATGGCTACACCTTC
CASSSIFGTAYGYTF
>-|-|TRBV5-4|TRBJ1-2
TGTGCCAGCAGCGGGGGGGCCGGCCCCCAAGCCTTC
CASSGGAGPQAF
>-|-|TRBV19|TRBJ1-5
TGTGCCAGTAGCGACAGTCAGGGACAGCCCCAGCATTTT
CASSDSQGQPQHF
>-|TRBD2|TRBV19|TRBJ2-2
TGTGCCAGTAGTGCCAACGGACTAGCGGGAGTCGGGGAGCTGTTTTTT
CASSANGLAGVGELFF
>-|-|TRBV14|TRBJ2-7
TGTGCCAGCAGCCAAGTAGGAGGATATGAGCAGTACTTC
CASSQVGGYEQYF
>-|-|TRBV5-1|TRBJ2-2
TGCGCCAGCAGCCGCATTGGACGGGACATCACCGGGGAGCTGTTTTTT
CASSRIGRDITGELFF
>once|TRBD1|TRBV11-2|TRBJ1-5
TGTGCCAGCAGCTTAGATGCCGGACAGGACCAGCCCCAGCATTTT
CASSLDAGQDQPQHF
>-|-|TRBV27|TRBJ1-1
TGTGCCAGCAGTTTAAACATTGGGGGGGACACTGAAGCTTTCTTT
CASSLNIGGDTEAFF
>few|-|TRBV7-8|TRBJ1-2
TGTGCCAGCAGCTTGCTTGGTGCGAACTATGGCTACACCTTC
CASSLLGANYGYTF
>-|TRBD2|TRBV18|TRBJ2-2
TGTGCCAGCTCACCACCTCTCCTAGCGGGAGGACGAGCGTACACCGGGGAGCTGTTTTTT
CASSPPLLAGGRAYTGELFF